Below are 19 T cell receptor beta chains sequenced from a single sample in a study of regulatory T cells in long-lasting Graves disease. Through Arm-PCR of CDR3 regions and iRepertoire HTBI primers, TCR beta libraries were built. A single record per CDR3 protein comes from TCRdb applying MiXCR to the multiplex PCR reads. This repertoire shows approximately 470,000 distinct CDR3 sequences, around 15% found once; its top ten account for 12%. As for time point: newly diagnosed GD, antithyroid drugs for less than 3 months. Generation of the TCR library employed RNA extracted from PBMCs. These same records also appear under a second study, on T cells in Graves' hyperthyroidism and ophthalmopathy.

The sequencing used peripheral blood mononuclear cells (PBMCs), collected at new diagnosis, from a patient treated with antithyroid drugs. These receptor sequences come from a man in his forties with Graves disease.

This clonotype was seen at least ten times. Here the CDR3 DNA reads TGTGCCAGCAGCCCTCCCGACAGGGACTACCAAGAGACCCAGTACTTC. Protein product: CASSPPDRDYQETQYF. V gene TRBV7-9 combines with J gene TRBJ2-5; possible D gene TRBD1, 7 bases. The CDR3 has 16 amino acids. Per the germline V gene, CDR1 is SEHNR and CDR2 is FQNEAQ (reference sequence). V was clipped by 5 bases and J by 0 bases, with 16 bases between them.

This clonotype appeared many times. CDR3 sequence (DNA): TGTGCCAGCAGTTTCTTCCCTAGCGGGGACGGGGATACGCAGTATTTT. It encodes CASSFFPSGDGDTQYF. The chain has TRBV27 and TRBJ2-3; TRBD2 agrees at 9 bases. Germline CDR1 is MNHEY and CDR2 is SMNVEV (reference sequence). The J segment lost 6 bases and the V segment lost 3 bases, leaving 10 bases of the junction unmatched. The CDR3 is 16 amino acids.

J is TRBJ2-1 and V is TRBV29-1, with D hard to call. The CDR3 is made up of 12 amino acids. Between the trimmed V and J ends, which lost 7 bases and 6 bases, there was a span of 13 bases. Germline V gives CDR1 SQVTM, CDR2 ANQGSEA. CDR3 DNA sequence: TGCAGCGGGGCCTCTACTCGCAATGAGCAGTTCTTC. This encodes CSGASTRNEQFF.

This clonotype was detected many times. The gene calls are TRBV11-2 and TRBJ2-2; unclear D gene. The V end lost 2 bases, the J end lost 5 bases, and 12 bases lay between the germline ends. CDR3 length: 15 residues. Looked up from germline, CDR1 is SGHAT and CDR2 is FQNNGV. The CDR3 is CASSLTSSGTGELFF. The CDR3 DNA reads as TGTGCCAGCAGCTTAACGAGTTCAGGAACCGGGGAGCTGTTTTTT.

This clonotype turned up a few times. V is TRBV30 and J is TRBJ1-6; D is possibly TRBD1 (5 bases). Trimming took off 5 bases at V and 5 bases at J, with 10 bases between the two ends. Germline V gene sequence: CDR1 GTSNPN, CDR2 SVGIG (reference sequence). This CDR3 spans 13 amino acids. DNA of the CDR3: TGTGCCTGGGACCAGGGAAATAATTCACCCCTCCACTTT. Amino acid sequence: CAWDQGNNSPLHF.

This clonotype was seen many times. This chain uses TRBV2 with TRBJ2-2, with 7 bases lining up with TRBD2. The germline gives CDR1 SNHLY, CDR2 FYNNEI. The trim removed 6 bases at V and 4 bases at J, leaving 14 bases unmatched. The CDR3 runs 17 residues. CDR3 amino acids: CASSARGRSSSTGELFF. CDR3 sequence (DNA): TGTGCCAGCAGCGCTCGCGGGAGATCCTCGAGCACCGGGGAGCTGTTTTTT.

This clonotype was detected a few times. V is TRBV19 and J is TRBJ2-2, with TRBD2 matching over 8 bases. The CDR3 runs 14 residues. Trimming removed 7 bases from V and 7 bases from J; junction bases left unmatched: 8. Germline V gene sequence: CDR1 LNHDA, CDR2 SQIVND (reference sequence). This chain's CDR3 is CASISGGSHGELFF. CDR3 DNA sequence: TGTGCCAGTATAAGCGGGGGAAGCCACGGGGAGCTGTTTTTT.

The sample holds a few counts of this clonotype. V is TRBV20-1 and J is TRBJ2-3; TRBD2 matches at 11 bases. The CDR3 extends over 14 amino acids. The germline gives CDR1 DFQATT, CDR2 SNEGSKA (reference sequence). The V gene end was trimmed by 5 bases and the J gene end by 2 bases; junction bases not matched to a gene: 3. The CDR3 sequence is CSAGTSGFTDTQYF. CDR3 nucleotide sequence: TGCAGTGCTGGGACTAGCGGATTCACAGATACGCAGTATTTT.

The chain uses TRBV24-1 and TRBJ2-3; 7 bases map to TRBD1. Germline lookup yields CDR1 KGHDR and CDR2 SFDVKD. Trimming at V came to 12 bases and at J to 0 bases, leaving 5 bases not matched to a gene. The CDR3 runs 13 residues. CDR3 protein: CAVSRGSTDTQYF. CDR3 DNA sequence: TGTGCCGTGAGCAGGGGGAGCACAGATACGCAGTATTTT.

This clonotype showed up just a few times. This rearrangement joins TRBV2 to TRBJ1-3; possible D gene TRBD1, 6 bases. Germline lookup yields CDR1 SNHLY and CDR2 FYNNEI. Trimming removed 2 bases at V and 3 bases at J, with 11 bases between. There are 15 residues in the CDR3. CDR3 loop: CASSELTGFGNTIYF. As DNA, the CDR3 is TGTGCCAGCAGTGAACTGACAGGCTTTGGAAACACCATATATTTT.

The chain recombines TRBV28 with TRBJ1-2; D possibly corresponds to TRBD1 (5 bases). With 5 bases removed from V and 4 bases from J, the gap between germline ends came to 14 bases. Germline lookup yields CDR1 MDHEN and CDR2 SYDVKM. The CDR3 spans 14 residues. In nucleotides, the CDR3 is TGTGCCAGCAGTCCTGGGACGGGCTTCTATGGCTACACCTTC. Translation: CASSPGTGFYGYTF.

This clonotype was counted many times. The junction differs from germline at one of its ends, possibly a read error. The CDR3 spells CASSSGTDFLQAQHF. DNA for the CDR3: TGTGCCAGCAGTTCCGGGACCGATTTTCTTCAGGCCCAGCATTTT. The rearrangement uses TRBV28 and TRBJ1-5; weak D call: TRBD1 (5 bases). There are 15 residues in the CDR3. Germline loops: CDR1 MDHEN, CDR2 SYDVKM.

J is TRBJ2-5 and V is TRBV7-9; tentatively, D is TRBD2 (6 bases). The CDR3 is 15 amino acids. The V gene lost 5 bases and the J gene lost 4 bases, with 17 bases spanning the gap. CDR1 SEHNR and CDR2 FQNEAQ come from the germline V gene (reference sequence). Written as DNA, the CDR3 is TGTGCCAGCAGCCCAGCTAGCGAGAAGGCAGAGACCCAGTACTTC. This encodes CASSPASEKAETQYF. Complete variable domain (other parts from reference TRBV7-9 and TRBJ2-5): DTGVSQNPRHKITKRGQNVTFRCDPISEHNRLYWYRQTLGQGPEFLTYFQNEAQLEKSRLLSDRFSAERPKGSFSTLEIQRTEQGDSAMYLCASSPASEKAETQYFGPGTRLLVL.

This clonotype was recorded many times. This chain joins TRBV28 and TRBJ2-7; D is uncertain. The CDR3 has 12 amino acids. CDR1 MDHEN and CDR2 SYDVKM come from the germline V gene. Trimming took 2 bases from V and 3 from J, leaving 5 bases between them. The CDR3 DNA sequence: TGTGCCAGCAGTTTAATGGGCTACGAGCAGTACTTC. It encodes CASSLMGYEQYF.

In this sample, this clonotype turned up many times. As DNA, the CDR3 is TGTGCCAGCAGTTACTCCTTCGGCCTGGGAGGTTCCTACGAGCAGTACTTC. As protein: CASSYSFGLGGSYEQYF. The V and J genes are TRBV6-5 and TRBJ2-7, with a possible D match to TRBD2 (6 bases). The V end was cut by 0 bases, the J end by 1 base, with 16 bases between. CDR1 MNHEY and CDR2 SVGAGI come from the germline V gene. The CDR3 runs to 17 residues.

This clonotype was detected only a few times. The chain is built from TRBV9 and TRBJ2-3; no clear D. The V end lost 2 bases, the J end lost 4 bases, and 8 bases lay between the germline ends. This CDR3 has 13 residues. The V gene's germline CDR1 is SGDLS and CDR2 YYNGEE. The CDR3 sequence is CASSVAGSDTQYF. CDR3 in DNA: TGTGCCAGCAGCGTCGCAGGTTCAGATACGCAGTATTTT.

The chain uses TRBV12-3 or TRBV12-4 and TRBJ2-7; 11 bases map to TRBD2. The CDR3 is 15 residues long. J lost 9 bases, V lost 5 bases, and 12 bases had no gene match. The CDR3 DNA reads TGTGCCAGCAGTCTCATCGTAGCGGGAGGGCTCGGGCAGTACTTC. This codes for CASSLIVAGGLGQYF.

The chain has TRBV2 and TRBJ1-5; 7 nucleotides line up with TRBD1. The germline gives CDR1 SNHLY, CDR2 FYNNEI. Unmatched junction bases numbered 16, after V lost 11 bases and J lost 0 bases. This CDR3 spans 17 amino acids. The CDR3 region is CAGKRRQGTYSNQPQHF. For the CDR3, the DNA is TGTGCCGGCAAACGAAGACAGGGAACATATAGCAATCAGCCCCAGCATTTT.

In this sample, this clonotype turned up many times. CDR3 residues: CAISDGRDVGQYF. DNA for the CDR3: TGTGCCATCAGTGACGGCAGGGATGTCGGTCAGTACTTC. The chain recombines TRBV10-3 with TRBJ2-7; possibly TRBD1 for D (5 bases). Germline-derived CDR1 and CDR2 are ENHRY and SYGVKD. The CDR3 sequence is 13 residues long. V lost 3 bases to trimming and J lost 10 bases, with 16 bases between them.